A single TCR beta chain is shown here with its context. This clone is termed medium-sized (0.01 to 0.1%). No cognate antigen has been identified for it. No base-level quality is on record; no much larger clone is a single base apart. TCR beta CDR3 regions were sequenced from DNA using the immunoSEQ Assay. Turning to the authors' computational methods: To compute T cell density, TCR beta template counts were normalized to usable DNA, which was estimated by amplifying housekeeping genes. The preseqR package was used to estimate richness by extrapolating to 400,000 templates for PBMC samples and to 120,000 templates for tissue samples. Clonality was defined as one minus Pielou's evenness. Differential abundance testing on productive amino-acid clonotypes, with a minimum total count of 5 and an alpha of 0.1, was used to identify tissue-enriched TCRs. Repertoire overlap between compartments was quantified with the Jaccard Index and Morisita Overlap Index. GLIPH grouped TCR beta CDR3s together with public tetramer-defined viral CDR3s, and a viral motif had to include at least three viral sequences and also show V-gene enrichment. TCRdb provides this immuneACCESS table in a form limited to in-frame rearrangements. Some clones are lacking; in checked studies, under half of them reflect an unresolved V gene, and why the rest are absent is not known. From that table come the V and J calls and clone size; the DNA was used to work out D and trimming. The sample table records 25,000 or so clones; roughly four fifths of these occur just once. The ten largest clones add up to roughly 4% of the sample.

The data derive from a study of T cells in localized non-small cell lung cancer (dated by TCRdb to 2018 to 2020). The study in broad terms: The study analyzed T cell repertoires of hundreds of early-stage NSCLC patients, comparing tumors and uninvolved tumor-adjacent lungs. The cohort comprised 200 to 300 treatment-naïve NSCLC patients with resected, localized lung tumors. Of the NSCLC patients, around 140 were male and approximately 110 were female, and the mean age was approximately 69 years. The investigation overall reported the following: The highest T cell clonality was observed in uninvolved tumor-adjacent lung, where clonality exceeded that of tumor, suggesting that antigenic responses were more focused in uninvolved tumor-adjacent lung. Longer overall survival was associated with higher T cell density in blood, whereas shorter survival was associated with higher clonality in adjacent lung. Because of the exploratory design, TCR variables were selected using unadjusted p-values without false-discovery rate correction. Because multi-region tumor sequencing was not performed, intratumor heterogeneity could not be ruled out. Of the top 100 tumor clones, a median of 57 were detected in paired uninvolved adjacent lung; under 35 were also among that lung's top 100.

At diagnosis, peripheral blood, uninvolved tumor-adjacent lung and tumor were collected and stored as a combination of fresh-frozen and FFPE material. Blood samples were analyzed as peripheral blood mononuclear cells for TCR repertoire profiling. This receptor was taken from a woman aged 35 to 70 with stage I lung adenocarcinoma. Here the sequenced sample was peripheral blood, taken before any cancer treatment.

The CDR3 has the sequence CASSPSPSGTEAFF. The nucleotides are TGTGCCAGCAGCCCGAGTCCATCAGGGACTGAAGCTTTCTTT. The V and J segments used are TRBV11-3 and TRBJ1-1; the D gene is perhaps TRBD1, on 5 matching bases. The trim is 5 bases for V and 5 bases for J, with a gap of 15 bases between the germline ends. From the cysteine up to the phenylalanine, the CDR3 has a length of 14 residues. Kept here is only the CDR3 DNA, which spans 42 bases and is read in frame from base 1. CDR1 and CDR2 are read off the germline V gene as SGHNT and YENEEA.